This TCR beta chain was found in a study of blood T cell repertoires in COVID-19. Turning to the study itself: The study drew acute and convalescent COVID-19 samples from the United States, Italy and Spain. T cells, B-cell-depleted T cells, or PBMCs provided the cDNA or gDNA that served as material.

Germline V CDR1 and CDR2: LNHDA, SQIVND (reference sequence). The CDR3 contains 14 residues. V trimming: 5 bases; J trimming: 2 bases; junction bases outside the gene matches: 4. Original processing notes: Estimation of nucleated cell counts relied on the amplification of reference gene primers. Sequencing was performed with immunoSEQ multiplex PCR; in TCRdb, only in-frame clones are kept and a portion is missing. The DNA was the basis for D and trimming; V, J and clone size are from that table. The repertoire holds around 260,000 clones, around four fifths seen once, with 8.5% to 9.5% in the top ten.

This sequence joins TRBV19 and TRBJ2-5; the match to TRBD1 covers 8 bases. The sequence derives from a woman between 50 and 59 years old who had recovered from COVID-19. Input material: peripheral blood. The CDR3 sequence: CASSVRQGQETQYF. The CDR3 DNA sequence: TGTGCCAGTAGTGTTCGACAGGGGCAAGAGACCCAGTACTTC.